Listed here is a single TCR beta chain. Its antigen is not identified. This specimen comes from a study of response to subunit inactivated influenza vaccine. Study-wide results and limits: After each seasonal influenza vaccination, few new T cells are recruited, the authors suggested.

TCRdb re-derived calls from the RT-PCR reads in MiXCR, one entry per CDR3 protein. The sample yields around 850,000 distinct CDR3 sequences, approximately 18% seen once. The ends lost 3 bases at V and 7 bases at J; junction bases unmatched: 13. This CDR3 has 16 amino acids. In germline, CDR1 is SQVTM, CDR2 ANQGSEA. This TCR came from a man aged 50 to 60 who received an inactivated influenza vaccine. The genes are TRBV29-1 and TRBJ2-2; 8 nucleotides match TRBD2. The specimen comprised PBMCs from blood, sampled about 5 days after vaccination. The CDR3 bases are TGCAGCGTTGAGAGCGGGAGCGTAGGGGCAGGCGGGGAGCTGTTTTTT. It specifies CSVESGSVGAGGELFF.